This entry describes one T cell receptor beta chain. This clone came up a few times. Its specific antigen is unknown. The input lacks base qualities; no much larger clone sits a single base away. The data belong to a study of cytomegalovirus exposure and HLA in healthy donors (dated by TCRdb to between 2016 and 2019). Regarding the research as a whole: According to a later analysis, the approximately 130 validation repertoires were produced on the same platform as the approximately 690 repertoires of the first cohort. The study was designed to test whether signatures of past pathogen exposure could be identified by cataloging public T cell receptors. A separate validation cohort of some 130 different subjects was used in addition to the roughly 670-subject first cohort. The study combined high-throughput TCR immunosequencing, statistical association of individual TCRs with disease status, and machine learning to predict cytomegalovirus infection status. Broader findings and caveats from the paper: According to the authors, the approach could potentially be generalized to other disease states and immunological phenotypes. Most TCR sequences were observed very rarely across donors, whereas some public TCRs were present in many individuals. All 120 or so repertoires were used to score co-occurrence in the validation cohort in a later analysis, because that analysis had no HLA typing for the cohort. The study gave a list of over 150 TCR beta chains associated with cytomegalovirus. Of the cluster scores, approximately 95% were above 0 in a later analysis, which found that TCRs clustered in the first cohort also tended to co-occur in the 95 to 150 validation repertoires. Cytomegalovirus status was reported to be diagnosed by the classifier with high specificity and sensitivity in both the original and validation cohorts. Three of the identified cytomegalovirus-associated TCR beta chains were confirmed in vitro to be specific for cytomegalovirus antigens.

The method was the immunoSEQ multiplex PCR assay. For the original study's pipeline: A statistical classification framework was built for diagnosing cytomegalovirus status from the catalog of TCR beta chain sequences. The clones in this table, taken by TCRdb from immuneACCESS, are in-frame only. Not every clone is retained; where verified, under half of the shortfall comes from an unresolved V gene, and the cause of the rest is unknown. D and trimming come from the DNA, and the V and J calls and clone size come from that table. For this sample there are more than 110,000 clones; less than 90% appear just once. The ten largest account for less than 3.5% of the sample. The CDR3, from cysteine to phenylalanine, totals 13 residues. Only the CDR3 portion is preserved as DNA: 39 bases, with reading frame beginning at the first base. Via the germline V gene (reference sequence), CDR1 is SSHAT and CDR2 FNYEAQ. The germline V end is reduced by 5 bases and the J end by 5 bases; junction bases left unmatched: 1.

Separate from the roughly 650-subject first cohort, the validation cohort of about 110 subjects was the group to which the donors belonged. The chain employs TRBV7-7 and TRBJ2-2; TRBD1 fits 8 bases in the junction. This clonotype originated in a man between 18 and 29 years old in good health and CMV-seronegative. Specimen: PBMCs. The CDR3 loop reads CASSDRGTGELFF. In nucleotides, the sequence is TGTGCCAGCAGCGACAGGGGAACCGGGGAGCTGTTTTTT.